The 16 T cell receptor beta chains presented below share a single source sample, sequenced in a study of blood T cell repertoires in COVID-19. Using immunoSEQ multiplex PCR, the repertoire was profiled, and TCRdb retains in-frame clones only, with some absent. This table holds approximately 100,000 clones, around 87% found once. Sequences were obtained from peripheral blood. The receptors here all came from a young woman with acute or convalescent COVID-19.

This clone was seen once. The V gene is TRBV7-8, the J gene TRBJ1-5; 8 bases match TRBD1. The CDR3 length is 17 residues. Germline loops: CDR1 SGHVS, CDR2 FQNEAQ. V lost 3 bases and J lost 0; bases outside the gene matches: 7. The CDR3 nucleotides are TGTGCCAGCAGCTTTCGGACAGGGCGATATAGCAATCAGCCCCAGCATTTT. It specifies CASSFRTGRYSNQPQHF.

This chain links TRBV11-2 with TRBJ1-1; 8 positions agree with TRBD1. The CDR3 is 14 amino acids. CDR1 is SGHAT and CDR2 is FQNNGV in the germline V gene. J was trimmed by 5 bases and V by 2 bases; bases with no gene match: 4. CDR3 protein: CASSLIQGGTEAFF. CDR3 bases: TGTGCCAGCAGCTTAATACAGGGGGGGACTGAAGCTTTCTTT. The entire variable domain, with the rest obtained from reference TRBV11-2 and TRBJ1-1, is as follows: EAGVAQSPRYKIIEKRQSVAFWCNPISGHATLYWYQQILGQGPKLLIQFQNNGVVDDSQLPKDRFSAERLKGVDSTLKIQPAKLEDSAVYLCASSLIQGGTEAFFGQGTRLTVV.

The chain has TRBV4-1 and TRBJ2-7, with D tentatively TRBD1 (6 bases). The V gene lost 2 bases and the J gene lost 4 bases, with 12 bases spanning the gap. CDR3 size: 14 residues. Germline-derived CDR1 and CDR2 are MGHRA and YSYEKL. CDR3 region: CASSQTGLAYEQYF. The CDR3 DNA sequence: TGCGCCAGCAGCCAAACAGGGTTGGCGTACGAGCAGTACTTC.

The J gene is TRBJ1-1, the V gene TRBV10-1; 7 bases agree with TRBD1. The CDR3 runs 16 residues. Germline V gives CDR1 WNHNN, CDR2 SYGVQD (reference sequence). Trimming took 3 bases from V and 1 from J; bases not matched to a gene: 8. DNA for the CDR3: TGCGCCAGCAGTGAATTGGGACAGCGACAGAACACTGAAGCTTTCTTT. This translates into CASSELGQRQNTEAFF.

The rearrangement links TRBV3-1 (or the pseudogene TRBV3-2) to TRBJ2-7; 11 bases fit TRBD1. The CDR3 consists of 16 residues. Unmatched junction bases numbered 7, after V lost 3 bases and J lost 3 bases. Germline-derived CDR1 and CDR2 are LGHDT and YNNKEL (reference sequence). The CDR3: CASSHAGTGGFYEQYF. DNA of the CDR3: TGTGCCAGCAGCCACGCGGGGACAGGGGGGTTCTACGAGCAGTACTTC.

This sequence joins TRBV30 and TRBJ2-7, with D perhaps TRBD2 (6 bases). CDR1 GTSNPN and CDR2 SVGIG come from the germline V gene (reference sequence). The CDR3 is 14 residues long. Between the trimmed V and J ends, which lost 1 base and 1 base, there was a span of 11 bases. Written as DNA, the CDR3 is TGTGCCTGGAGTGGCGGGATCGCTTCCTACGAGCAGTACTTC. Its protein product is CAWSGGIASYEQYF.

This sequence joins TRBV10-3 and TRBJ2-6; D may be TRBD1 (5 bases). The ends were cut back, 6 bases at V and 0 bases at J, with 18 bases in the middle. Germline assignment: CDR1 ENHRY and CDR2 SYGVKD. The CDR3 extends over 18 amino acids. The CDR3 DNA reads TGTGCCATCAGCCCCTCCAGTGGGGCCATCTCTGGGGCCAACGTCCTGACTTTC. Protein sequence: CAISPSSGAISGANVLTF.

The rearrangement joins TRBV15 to TRBJ1-4, with D unclear. This CDR3 has 16 residues. Germline V lookup: CDR1 LNHNV, CDR2 YYDKDF (reference sequence). The V end was cut by 5 bases, the J end by 8 bases, with 21 bases between. The DNA for the CDR3 is TGTGCCACCAGCCCCTTTAGGTGGAGAGGAGAGGAAAAACTGTTTTTT. This encodes CATSPFRWRGEEKLFF.

Only a few counts were recorded for this clone. The rearrangement joins TRBV18 to TRBJ1-2, with TRBD1 identical over 12 bases. Germline assignment: CDR1 KGHSH and CDR2 LQKENI. After removal of 6 bases from V and 6 bases from J, the junction contained 8 bases not matched to a gene. The CDR3 is 15 residues long. This CDR3 is CASSPGTGGENGYTF. DNA of the CDR3: TGTGCCAGCTCGCCCGGGACAGGGGGCGAAAATGGCTACACCTTC.

This chain uses TRBV5-1 with TRBJ2-4; possible D gene TRBD1, 5 bases. V shed 0 bases and J shed 6 bases, with 13 bases lying between them. Per germline, CDR1 SGHRS and CDR2 YFSETQ. The CDR3 runs 15 residues. The CDR3 region has the DNA TGCGCCAGCAGCTTGGGGCGGCAGGGCCTAAACATTCAGTACTTC. The encoded protein is CASSLGRQGLNIQYF.

The V gene is TRBV30, the J gene TRBJ1-4; no clear D gene. V was pared by 7 bases and J by 5 bases, with 14 bases between. Germline V gives CDR1 GTSNPN, CDR2 SVGIG (reference sequence). The CDR3 is 13 residues long. The chain's CDR3 is CASLPPQNEKLFF. The CDR3, as DNA: TGTGCCTCCCTACCACCACAGAATGAAAAACTGTTTTTT.

The chain carries TRBV4-2 and TRBJ2-2; 15 bases fit TRBD2. Germline trimming cut 3 bases from V and 6 bases from J; bases unmatched to any gene: 5. Germline CDR1 reads LGHNA; CDR2 reads YNFKEQ. This CDR3 spans 17 amino acids. The CDR3 region is CASSHPRTSGGAGELFF. The CDR3 DNA reads TGTGCCAGCAGCCATCCTCGGACTAGCGGGGGGGCCGGGGAGCTGTTTTTT.

CDR3 protein: CASSRAKTENYGYTF. The CDR3 bases are TGCGCCAGCAGCCGCGCTAAGACAGAAAACTATGGCTACACCTTC. The chain employs TRBV4-1 and TRBJ1-2, with D possibly matching TRBD1 (5 bases). This CDR3 region has 15 residues. V was pared by 4 bases and J by 2 bases, with 14 bases between. The V gene's germline CDR1 is MGHRA and CDR2 YSYEKL.

This clone is judged medium-sized (0.01 to 0.1%). The chain links TRBV5-1 to TRBJ1-6; D perhaps matches TRBD1 (6 bases). Germline assignment: CDR1 SGHRS and CDR2 YFSETQ. V was shortened by 4 bases and J by 6 bases, with 14 bases between the two germline ends. The CDR3 consists of 15 residues. The CDR3 DNA sequence: TGCGCCAGCAGCGATACAGGGTTCGGTAATTCACCCCTCCACTTT. It yields the protein CASSDTGFGNSPLHF.

This chain links TRBV12-5 with TRBJ2-3, with 7 bases matching TRBD1. Germline loops: CDR1 LGHNT, CDR2 FRNRAP. This CDR3 is 15 amino acids long. V shed 6 bases, J shed 0 bases, and the junction held 6 bases outside the gene matches. The CDR3 DNA is TGTGCTAGTGGCCCGGGACAGTCTAGCACAGATACGCAGTATTTT. Residues: CASGPGQSSTDTQYF.

The chain combines TRBV7-9 with TRBJ1-2; TRBD1 aligns across 10 bases. The trim removed 5 bases at V and 8 bases at J, leaving 11 bases unmatched. The CDR3 is made up of 15 amino acids. Germline V CDR1 and CDR2: SEHNR, FQNEAQ (reference sequence). CDR3 sequence: CASSPRTGGNGGYTF. The CDR3 DNA is TGTGCCAGCAGCCCCCGGACAGGGGGAAATGGGGGCTACACCTTC.